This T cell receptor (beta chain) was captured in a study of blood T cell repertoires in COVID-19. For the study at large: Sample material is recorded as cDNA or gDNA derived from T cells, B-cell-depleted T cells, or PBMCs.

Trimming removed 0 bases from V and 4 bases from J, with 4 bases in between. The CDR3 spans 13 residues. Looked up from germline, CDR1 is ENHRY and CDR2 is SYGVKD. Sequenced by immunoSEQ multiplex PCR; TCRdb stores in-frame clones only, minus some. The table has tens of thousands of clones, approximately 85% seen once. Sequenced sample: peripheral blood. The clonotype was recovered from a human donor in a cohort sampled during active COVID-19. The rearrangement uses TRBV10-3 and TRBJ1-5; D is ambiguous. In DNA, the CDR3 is TGTGCCATCAGTGAGTCCCCTAATCAGCCCCAGCATTTT. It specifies CAISESPNQPQHF.